The 21 T cell receptor beta chains listed next were all sequenced from one sample in a study of control samples from healthy donors and cancer patients. Clones were sequenced by immunoSEQ multiplex PCR, and TCRdb holds only the in-frame ones, with some missing. The sample consists of about 160,000 clones, approximately 90% of them appearing once. The sequenced sample was blood. These TCRs come from a man aged 30 to 45 in good health.

This clone occurred a few times. The chain couples TRBV28 to TRBJ2-7; the match to TRBD2 covers 10 bases. The CDR3 is made up of 15 amino acids. Germline assignment: CDR1 MDHEN and CDR2 SYDVKM. V gave up 2 bases and J gave up 6 bases; unmatched junction bases: 7. CDR3 DNA: TGTGCCAGCAGTTTAGGCGCTAGCGGGAGTTTCGAGCAGTACTTC. The encoded protein is CASSLGASGSFEQYF.

The chain has TRBV7-2 and TRBJ2-1; D is tentatively TRBD1 or TRBD2 (5 bases each). The length of the CDR3 is 18 residues. Germline CDR1 is SGHTA and CDR2 is FQGNSA. Trimming pared 5 bases from V and 5 bases from J, leaving 25 bases between. The CDR3 spells CASSLQPPGTLSHNEQFF. For the CDR3, the DNA is TGTGCCAGCAGCCTTCAGCCCCCCGGGACGCTATCCCACAATGAGCAGTTCTTC.

This clone has just one count. The V and J genes are TRBV7-2 and TRBJ1-2, with 10 bases matching TRBD1. V lost 3 bases to trimming and J lost 1 base; unmatched junction nucleotides: 2. This CDR3 comprises 15 residues. Per the germline V gene, CDR1 is SGHTA and CDR2 is FQGNSA. CDR3 sequence reads: CASSFDRGLNYGYTF. CDR3 coding DNA: TGTGCCAGCAGCTTCGACAGGGGGCTTAACTATGGCTACACCTTC.

This rearrangement joins TRBV5-5 to TRBJ1-5, with a tentative D call TRBD1 (5 bases). Trimming took off 0 bases at V and 6 bases at J, with 13 bases between the two ends. Germline-derived CDR1 and CDR2 are SGHKS and YYEKEE (reference sequence). The CDR3 is 15 amino acids. CDR3 in amino acids: CASSLVAGKGQPQHF. The CDR3 bases are TGTGCCAGCAGCTTGGTGGCAGGGAAGGGTCAGCCCCAGCATTTT.

V is TRBV14 and J is TRBJ2-1; 8 nucleotides match TRBD2. This CDR3 is built from 15 residues. CDR1 and CDR2 (germline): SGHDN, FVKESK. The ends lost 4 bases at V and 2 bases at J; junction bases unmatched: 4. The CDR3 here is CASSRRGGAYNEQFF. CDR3 coding DNA: TGTGCCAGCAGCCGCCGGGGGGGGGCCTACAATGAGCAGTTCTTC.

The V gene is TRBV2, the J gene TRBJ2-7, with 9 bases that match TRBD2. Germline V CDR1 and CDR2: SNHLY, FYNNEI. CDR3 length: 13 amino acids. V was pared by 3 bases and J by 6 bases, with 3 bases of the junction left unmatched. As DNA, the CDR3 is TGTGCCAGCAGTGAGGTAGCGGGAGCCGAGCAGTACTTC. It yields the protein CASSEVAGAEQYF.

This clone was observed a few times. The chain is built from TRBV3-1 (or the pseudogene TRBV3-2) and TRBJ1-1; TRBD1 aligns across 10 bases. The CDR3 is made up of 15 amino acids. Germline values: CDR1 LGHDT, CDR2 YNNKEL (reference sequence). The V gene end was trimmed by 1 base and the J gene end by 5 bases; junction bases not matched to a gene: 4. The CDR3 protein is CASSQAGTGVTEAFF. CDR3 bases: TGTGCCAGCAGCCAAGCCGGGACAGGGGTGACTGAAGCTTTCTTT.

The chain's CDR3 is CASSIDRWTGGDTEAFF. DNA for the CDR3: TGTGCCAGTAGTATAGATCGCTGGACAGGGGGAGACACTGAAGCTTTCTTT. The V and J genes are TRBV19 and TRBJ1-1, with 10 positions matching TRBD1. This CDR3 is built from 17 residues. Trimming removed 0 bases from V and 3 bases from J; junction bases left unmatched: 7. Germline values: CDR1 LNHDA, CDR2 SQIVND (reference sequence).

The chain joins TRBV3-1 (or the pseudogene TRBV3-2) to TRBJ2-3, with no clear D. The CDR3 is 16 residues long. From germline, CDR1 is LGHDT and CDR2 YNNKEL (reference sequence). The V and J ends lost 1 base and 0 bases respectively, with 11 bases between them. This CDR3 is CASSQANGISTDTQYF. CDR3 nucleotides: TGTGCCAGCAGCCAAGCGAATGGGATTAGCACAGATACGCAGTATTTT.

This clone was observed a few times. V usage is TRBV7-9 and J usage is TRBJ1-2; no clear D gene. Germline CDR1 reads SEHNR; CDR2 reads FQNEAQ (reference sequence). The CDR3 spans 15 residues. V was cut by 2 bases and J by 3 bases, with 13 bases left in between. CDR3 protein: CASSLYLITDYGYTF. DNA of the CDR3: TGTGCCAGCAGCTTATATCTAATAACCGACTATGGCTACACCTTC.

V usage is TRBV3-1 (or the pseudogene TRBV3-2) and J usage is TRBJ1-2; no firm D call. Germline V gene data show CDR1 as LGHDT and CDR2 as YNNKEL (reference sequence). The CDR3 is 16 residues long. The V and J ends lost 1 base and 0 bases respectively, with 12 bases between them. The CDR3 sequence is CASSQGVKASNYGYTF. As DNA, the CDR3 is TGTGCCAGCAGCCAAGGTGTGAAGGCATCTAACTATGGCTACACCTTC.

This chain joins TRBV7-3 and TRBJ2-2; the D is unclear. V lost 3 bases to trimming and J lost 1 base, with 6 bases between them. CDR1 is SGHTA and CDR2 is FQGTGA in the germline V gene. The CDR3 has 14 amino acids. The CDR3 DNA reads as TGTGCCAGCAGCTTTAATGGGAACACCGGGGAGCTGTTTTTT. Translated: CASSFNGNTGELFF.

In this sample, this clone turned up many times. The chain carries TRBV7-9 and TRBJ2-7, with D perhaps given as TRBD1 or TRBD2 (5 bases each). This CDR3 contains 16 residues. V gave up 1 base and J gave up 1 base, with 14 bases separating them. Germline lookup yields CDR1 SEHNR and CDR2 FQNEAQ (reference sequence). The CDR3 spells CASSLGGSGRSYEQYF. CDR3 DNA sequence: TGTGCCAGCAGCTTAGGGGGTTCGGGACGGTCCTACGAGCAGTACTTC.

This chain connects TRBV28 to TRBJ2-3; D is perhaps TRBD2 (6 bases). The germline gives CDR1 MDHEN, CDR2 SYDVKM. Trimming stripped 6 bases from V and 2 bases from J, with 21 bases between. The CDR3 sequence is 17 residues long. The CDR3 DNA reads TGTGCCAGCAGCCGCCGGACCGGGACTCTGAACACAGATACGCAGTATTTT. This translates into CASSRRTGTLNTDTQYF. Supplemented by reference TRBV28 and TRBJ2-3, the full variable domain reads DVKVTQSSRYLVKRTGEKVFLECVQDMDHENMFWYRQDPGLGLRLIYFSYDVKMKEKGDIPEGYSVSREKKERFSLILESASTNQTSMYLCASSRRTGTLNTDTQYFGPGTRLTVL.

The V gene is TRBV4-2, the J gene TRBJ2-3; 12 nucleotides align to TRBD2. The junction had 7 bases not matched to a gene; V was cut back by 1 base and J by 2 bases. Germline loops: CDR1 LGHNA, CDR2 YNFKEQ. The CDR3 extends over 18 amino acids. CDR3 sequence: CASSQGGTSGRFTDTQYF. The CDR3 DNA reads TGTGCCAGCAGCCAAGGCGGGACTAGCGGGCGATTCACAGATACGCAGTATTTT.

V and J are TRBV14 and TRBJ2-6; unclear D gene. The germline CDR1 and CDR2 sequences are SGHDN and FVKESK. V was trimmed by 2 bases and J by 3 bases, leaving 2 bases between them. The CDR3 is 13 residues long. The CDR3 is CASSQIGANVLTF. The CDR3 DNA reads as TGTGCCAGCAGCCAAATTGGGGCCAACGTCCTGACTTTC.

V and J are TRBV6-2 or TRBV6-3 and TRBJ1-1; possible D gene TRBD1, 5 bases. The length of the CDR3 is 16 residues. The V gene's germline CDR1 is MNHEY and CDR2 SVGEGT. V was pared by 2 bases and J by 5 bases, with 18 bases between. The chain's CDR3 is CASSYDGWGKRTEAFF. The CDR3 region has the DNA TGTGCCAGCAGTTACGATGGTTGGGGGAAGAGGACTGAAGCTTTCTTT.

The chain couples TRBV3-1 (or the pseudogene TRBV3-2) to TRBJ1-2; D perhaps matches TRBD1 (6 bases). This CDR3 is built from 15 residues. V was pared by 0 bases and J by 14 bases, with 22 bases between. Germline assignment: CDR1 LGHDT and CDR2 YNNKEL (reference sequence). This CDR3 is CASSQDQGSMKGGTF. The DNA of the CDR3 is TGTGCCAGCAGCCAAGATCAGGGGTCAATGAAGGGAGGGACCTTC.

This clone showed up just a few times. The chain employs TRBV18 and TRBJ1-1; no clear D gene. V was clipped by 4 bases and J by 11 bases, with 17 bases between them. Germline V gene sequence: CDR1 KGHSH, CDR2 LQKENI. The CDR3 runs to 13 residues. The CDR3 loop reads CASSRTDQLEAFF. The CDR3 coding sequence is TGTGCCAGCTCACGGACGGATCAATTGGAGGCTTTCTTT. The full variable domain, its missing parts supplied by reference TRBV18 and TRBJ1-1, is NAGVMQNPRHLVRRRGQEARLRCSPMKGHSHVYWYRQLPEEGLKFMVYLQKENIIDESGMPKERFSAEFPKEGPSILRIQQVVRGDSAAYFCASSRTDQLEAFFGQGTRLTVV.

The J gene is TRBJ2-1, the V gene TRBV6-5; D gene unclear. The germline CDR1 and CDR2 sequences are MNHEY and SVGAGI. The CDR3 runs to 15 residues. V shed 2 bases and J shed 0 bases, with 8 bases lying between them. In DNA form, the CDR3 reads TGTGCCAGCAGTTACCGTGAAAGCTCCTACAATGAGCAGTTCTTC. Translating it yields CASSYRESSYNEQFF.

The chain uses TRBV13 and TRBJ1-2; TRBD1 is a possible D gene (6 bases). V was clipped by 0 bases and J by 4 bases, with 9 bases between them. The CDR3 consists of 14 residues. Germline CDR1 and CDR2: PRHDT and FYEKMQ (reference sequence). CDR3 sequence (DNA): TGTGCCAGCAGCTTAGGGGACAGCTCCTATGGCTACACCTTC. Residues: CASSLGDSSYGYTF.